This passage covers 26 T cell receptor beta chains from one sample sequenced in a study of blood T cell repertoires in COVID-19. Data came from immunoSEQ multiplex PCR; TCRdb stores just in-frame clones and leaves some out. The table shows some 250,000 clones, with approximately 86% occurring only once. Sequencing was performed on peripheral blood. Source of these receptors: a woman in her 70s with active or convalescent COVID-19.

This clone was observed at least ten times. The chain joins TRBV4-1 to TRBJ2-1, with TRBD1 as a possible D gene (5 bases). The CDR3 is made up of 14 amino acids. The V gene lost 4 bases and the J gene lost 5 bases, with 12 bases spanning the gap. CDR1 MGHRA and CDR2 YSYEKL come from the germline V gene. The CDR3 DNA reads as TGCGCCAGCAGCCTCCCAGGGTTACACAATGAGCAGTTCTTC. Translation gives CASSLPGLHNEQFF.

The V call is TRBV5-1, the J call TRBJ1-2; D uncertain. Germline V gene data show CDR1 as SGHRS and CDR2 as YFSETQ. The ends were cut back, 6 bases at V and 0 bases at J, with 15 bases in the middle. The CDR3 is 15 residues long. Here the CDR3 DNA reads TGCGCCAGCACTCCCACCGGTTTGCCTAACTATGGCTACACCTTC. Amino acids: CASTPTGLPNYGYTF.

Concerning this clone itself: At one end the junction does not follow the germline gene, possibly because of a read error. The chain employs TRBV6-2 or TRBV6-3 and TRBJ2-5; TRBD2 matches 11 bases. Per germline, CDR1 MNHEY and CDR2 SVGEGT. The CDR3 has 17 amino acids. The CDR3: CASSYRGLAGGRESQYF. The CDR3 DNA follows: TGTGCCAGCAGTTATAGAGGGCTAGCGGGGGGACGAGAGTCCCAGTACTTC.

The V and J genes are TRBV4-3 and TRBJ1-5, with D possibly being TRBD1 (6 bases). There are 14 residues in the CDR3. The germline V and J ends were trimmed by 0 bases and 6 bases, with 9 bases remaining between them. CDR1 and CDR2 from the germline V gene are LGHNA and YSLEER. The CDR3 region is CASSQDRGGQPQHF. The CDR3 coding sequence is TGCGCCAGCAGCCAAGATCGAGGGGGTCAGCCCCAGCATTTT.

The rearrangement links TRBV11-3 to TRBJ2-5; 7 nucleotides align to TRBD1. Germline CDR1 SGHNT, CDR2 YENEEA. With V trimmed by 5 bases and J by 1 base, 4 bases remained unmatched. This CDR3 is built from 14 residues. This CDR3 reads CASSLRDSQETQYF. DNA of the CDR3: TGTGCCAGCAGCCTCCGGGACAGCCAAGAGACCCAGTACTTC.

The V and J genes are TRBV18 and TRBJ2-3; D uncertain. Germline CDR1 and CDR2: KGHSH and LQKENI. Trimming stripped 6 bases from V and 6 bases from J, with 13 bases between. CDR3 length: 13 amino acids. CDR3 sequence (DNA): TGTGCCAGCTCCCTTTTTGAGTCGGATACGCAGTATTTT. Translation: CASSLFESDTQYF.

V usage is TRBV7-3 and J usage is TRBJ2-3; TRBD2 agrees at 7 bases. CDR3 size: 15 residues. V was pared by 5 bases and J by 2 bases, with 7 bases of the junction left unmatched. In germline, CDR1 is SGHTA, CDR2 FQGTGA. Written as DNA, the CDR3 is TGTGCCAGCAGCATATCGGGGGGTGTCACAGATACGCAGTATTTT. Amino acid sequence: CASSISGGVTDTQYF.

The J gene is TRBJ1-2, the V gene TRBV19; 9 bases align to TRBD1. J was trimmed by 2 bases and V by 4 bases; bases with no gene match: 5. The CDR3 consists of 15 residues. Germline V gene sequence: CDR1 LNHDA, CDR2 SQIVND (reference sequence). CDR3 region: CASSTWDRVNYGYTF. The CDR3, as DNA: TGTGCCAGTAGTACCTGGGACAGGGTCAACTATGGCTACACCTTC.

The chain uses TRBV2 and TRBJ1-2; no firm D call. This CDR3 is built from 13 residues. Germline loops: CDR1 SNHLY, CDR2 FYNNEI. Trimming removed 6 bases from V and 1 base from J, with 9 bases in between. The CDR3 loop reads CASSNSINYGYTF. CDR3 coding DNA: TGTGCCAGCAGCAACAGTATTAACTATGGCTACACCTTC.

The V and J genes are TRBV10-3 and TRBJ2-3, with TRBD2 identical over 10 bases. V dropped 4 bases and J dropped 0; count of bases not matched to a gene: 7. The CDR3 length is 17 residues. Germline lookup yields CDR1 ENHRY and CDR2 SYGVKD. CDR3 residues: CAISARATSGSTDTQYF. The CDR3 coding sequence is TGTGCCATCAGTGCGAGGGCGACTAGCGGGAGCACAGATACGCAGTATTTT.

V and J are TRBV24-1 and TRBJ2-6, with 9 bases fitting TRBD1. The V gene's germline CDR1 is KGHDR and CDR2 SFDVKD. This CDR3 is built from 16 residues. Trimming removed 8 bases from V and 3 bases from J; junction bases left unmatched: 7. The CDR3 loop reads CATNGQGICGANVLTF. The DNA for the CDR3 is TGTGCCACCAATGGACAGGGGATTTGTGGGGCCAACGTCCTGACTTTC.

The chain combines TRBV6-2 or TRBV6-3 with TRBJ1-5, with a weak D call TRBD1 (6 bases). Germline V gives CDR1 MNHEY, CDR2 SVGEGT. Trimming took 5 bases from V and 6 from J, leaving 11 bases between them. This CDR3 is 13 amino acids long. CDR3 protein: CASSGQFLQPQHF. In nucleotides, the CDR3 is TGTGCCAGCAGTGGACAGTTCCTTCAGCCCCAGCATTTT.

The CDR3 loop is CASSPVVTGELFF. DNA for the CDR3: TGTGCCAGCAGCCCCGTCGTGACCGGGGAGCTGTTTTTT. The rearrangement links TRBV3-1 (or the pseudogene TRBV3-2) to TRBJ2-2; D remains unclear. The germline V gene has CDR1 LGHDT and CDR2 YNNKEL (reference sequence). V lost 4 bases and J 5 bases, leaving 8 bases between the germline ends. This CDR3 comprises 13 residues.

This chain joins TRBV6-5 and TRBJ2-3, with TRBD2 as a possible D gene (7 bases). V was shortened by 8 bases and J by 5 bases, with 17 bases between the two germline ends. The CDR3 length is 14 residues. Germline values: CDR1 MNHEY, CDR2 SVGAGI. This CDR3 reads CASSYGGAVDTQYF. The CDR3 DNA is TGTGCCAGCTCCTATGGGGGGGCGGTAGATACGCAGTATTTT.

The V call is TRBV5-1, the J call TRBJ2-1; maybe TRBD1 (6 bases). This CDR3 comprises 15 residues. The V gene's germline CDR1 is SGHRS and CDR2 YFSETQ. V dropped 3 bases and J dropped 0 bases, with 10 bases sitting between them. CDR3 protein: CASSSQGSSYNEQFF. Written as DNA, the CDR3 is TGCGCCAGCAGCTCACAGGGTAGCTCCTACAATGAGCAGTTCTTC. Looking up the rest from reference TRBV5-1 and TRBJ2-1 gives the full variable domain: KAGVTQTPRYLIKTRGQQVTLSCSPISGHRSVSWYQQTPGQGLQFLFEYFSETQRNKGNFPGRFSGRQFSNSRSEMNVSTLELGDSALYLCASSSQGSSYNEQFFGPGTRLTVL.

This chain connects TRBV25-1 to TRBJ1-1, with D possibly TRBD1 on 5 matching bases. The germline V and J ends were trimmed by 3 bases and 0 bases, with 8 bases remaining between them. This CDR3 is 14 amino acids long. Germline assignment: CDR1 MGHDK and CDR2 SYGVNS. CDR3 amino acids: CASSDPGMNTEAFF. The CDR3 region has the DNA TGTGCCAGCAGTGACCCAGGGATGAACACTGAAGCTTTCTTT.

The chain couples TRBV6-6 to TRBJ1-6; D is uncertain. Deletions cut 5 bases from V and 1 base from J, with 12 bases between. Germline V CDR1 and CDR2: MNHNY, SVGAGI (reference sequence). The CDR3 has 16 residues. CDR3: CASSGTRSSYNSPLHF. Here the CDR3 DNA reads TGTGCCAGCAGTGGAACCCGGAGTTCCTATAATTCACCCCTCCACTTT.

This clone has a single count. The chain uses TRBV5-1 and TRBJ2-3; 7 bases agree with TRBD1. CDR3 size: 17 residues. CDR1 is SGHRS and CDR2 is YFSETQ in the germline V gene. V dropped 5 bases and J dropped 2; count of bases not matched to a gene: 14. CDR3 protein: CASRTYTRGTSTDTQYF. The CDR3 DNA follows: TGCGCCAGCAGAACATACACCAGGGGGACCTCCACAGATACGCAGTATTTT.

This clone was counted at least ten times. This chain uses TRBV2 with TRBJ2-5; 8 bases agree with TRBD1. Losses at the gene ends were 4 bases for V and 6 bases for J; bases not matched to a gene: 10. CDR1 and CDR2 from the germline V gene are SNHLY and FYNNEI. The CDR3 runs to 15 residues. CDR3 protein: CASSAVTGGRKTQYF. CDR3 coding DNA: TGTGCCAGCAGTGCGGTTACAGGGGGGCGGAAGACCCAGTACTTC.

The chain uses TRBV24-1 and TRBJ2-1; D not resolved. The germline CDR1 and CDR2 sequences are KGHDR and SFDVKD. This CDR3 is built from 13 residues. The ends were cut back, 0 bases at V and 7 bases at J, with 6 bases in the middle. CDR3 coding DNA: TGTGCCACCAGTGATTTGCTGACTAATGAGCAGTTCTTC. This encodes CATSDLLTNEQFF.

The chain uses TRBV3-1 (or the pseudogene TRBV3-2) and TRBJ2-2, with 7 bases aligning to TRBD1. CDR1 is LGHDT and CDR2 is YNNKEL in the germline V gene (reference sequence). Unmatched junction bases numbered 1, after V lost 6 bases and J lost 3 bases. The CDR3 sequence is 13 residues long. Here the CDR3 DNA reads TGTGCCAGCAGGGGACAGTACACCGGGGAGCTGTTTTTT. Residues: CASRGQYTGELFF.

The V call is TRBV3-1 (or the pseudogene TRBV3-2), the J call TRBJ1-1, with TRBD1 matching over 10 bases. Per germline, CDR1 LGHDT and CDR2 YNNKEL (reference sequence). The junction had 9 bases not matched to a gene; V was cut back by 4 bases and J by 4 bases. CDR3 length equals 16 residues. This CDR3 reads CASSLSTGGMGTEAFF. The CDR3 DNA reads TGTGCCAGCAGCCTTTCGACAGGGGGCATGGGCACTGAAGCTTTCTTT.

The chain has TRBV9 and TRBJ1-2, with D unresolved. This CDR3 has 15 amino acids. CDR1 is SGDLS, CDR2 YYNGEE, per germline. V was cut by 4 bases and J by 3 bases, with 16 bases left in between. The DNA for the CDR3 is TGTGCCAGCAGCCCCCGAGGGAGCGGGGACTATGGCTACACCTTC. Its protein is CASSPRGSGDYGYTF.

J is TRBJ1-1 and V is TRBV7-3; TRBD1 might be the D (6 bases). Germline values: CDR1 SGHTA, CDR2 FQGTGA. The germline V and J ends were trimmed by 1 base and 4 bases, with 16 bases remaining between them. This CDR3 has 16 residues. DNA for the CDR3: TGTGCCAGCAGCTTAATTGCTTGGACAGACGGCACTGAAGCTTTCTTT. Translation: CASSLIAWTDGTEAFF.

This rearrangement joins TRBV19 to TRBJ1-6, with 11 bases identical to TRBD1. V dropped 6 bases and J dropped 6; count of bases not matched to a gene: 10. CDR1 is LNHDA and CDR2 is SQIVND in the germline V gene (reference sequence). This CDR3 spans 17 amino acids. This CDR3 is CASSTAGTGGLNSPLHF. In nucleotides, the CDR3 is TGTGCCAGTAGCACTGCCGGGACAGGGGGACTTAATTCACCCCTCCACTTT. Drawing the rest from reference TRBV19 and TRBJ1-6, the complete variable domain is DGGITQSPKYLFRKEGQNVTLSCEQNLNHDAMYWYRQDPGQGLRLIYYSQIVNDFQKGDIAEGYSVSREKKESFPLTVTSAQKNPTAFYLCASSTAGTGGLNSPLHFGNGTRLTVT.

This clone was recorded only once. The chain is built from TRBV5-4 and TRBJ2-7; D may be TRBD2 (6 bases). Germline V lookup: CDR1 SGHNT, CDR2 YYREEE (reference sequence). V shed 1 base and J shed 7 bases, with 15 bases lying between them. The CDR3 has 14 amino acids. The CDR3 DNA follows: TGTGCCAGCAGCTTGCGAGGAGGAGGGCGGGAGCAGTACTTC. It codes for CASSLRGGGREQYF.